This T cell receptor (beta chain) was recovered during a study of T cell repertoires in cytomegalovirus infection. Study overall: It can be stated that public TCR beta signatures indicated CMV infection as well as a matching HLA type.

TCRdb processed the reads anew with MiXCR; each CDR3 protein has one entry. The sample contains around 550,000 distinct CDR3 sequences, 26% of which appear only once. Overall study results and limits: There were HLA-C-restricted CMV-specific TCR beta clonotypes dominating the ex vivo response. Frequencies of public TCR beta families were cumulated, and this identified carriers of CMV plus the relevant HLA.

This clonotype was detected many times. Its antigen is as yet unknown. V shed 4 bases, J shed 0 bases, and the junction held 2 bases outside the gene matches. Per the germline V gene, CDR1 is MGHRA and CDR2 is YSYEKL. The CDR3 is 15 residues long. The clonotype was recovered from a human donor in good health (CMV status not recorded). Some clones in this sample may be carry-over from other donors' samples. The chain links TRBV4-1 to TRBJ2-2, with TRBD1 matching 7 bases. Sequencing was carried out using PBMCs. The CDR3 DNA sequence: TGCGCCAGCAGCCGGGACAGAGCGAACACCGGGGAGCTGTTTTTT. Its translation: CASSRDRANTGELFF.